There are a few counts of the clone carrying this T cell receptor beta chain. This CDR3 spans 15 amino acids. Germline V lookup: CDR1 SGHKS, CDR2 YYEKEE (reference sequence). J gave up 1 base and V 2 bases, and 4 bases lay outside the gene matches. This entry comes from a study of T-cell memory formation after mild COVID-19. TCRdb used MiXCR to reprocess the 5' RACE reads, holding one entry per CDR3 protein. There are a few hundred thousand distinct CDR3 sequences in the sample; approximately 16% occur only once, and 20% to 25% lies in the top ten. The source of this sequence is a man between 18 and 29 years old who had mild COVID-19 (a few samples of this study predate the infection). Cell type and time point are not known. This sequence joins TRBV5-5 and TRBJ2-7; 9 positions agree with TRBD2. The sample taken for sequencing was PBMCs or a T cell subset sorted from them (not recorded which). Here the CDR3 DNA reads TGTGCCAGCAGCTTCATAGCGGGGGAGTCCTACGAGCAGTACTTC. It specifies CASSFIAGESYEQYF. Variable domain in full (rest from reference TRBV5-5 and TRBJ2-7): DAGVTQSPTHLIKTRGQQVTLRCSPISGHKSVSWYQQVLGQGPQFIFQYYEKEERGRGNFPDRFSARQFPNYSSELNVNALLLGDSALYLCASSFIAGESYEQYFGPGTRLTVT.